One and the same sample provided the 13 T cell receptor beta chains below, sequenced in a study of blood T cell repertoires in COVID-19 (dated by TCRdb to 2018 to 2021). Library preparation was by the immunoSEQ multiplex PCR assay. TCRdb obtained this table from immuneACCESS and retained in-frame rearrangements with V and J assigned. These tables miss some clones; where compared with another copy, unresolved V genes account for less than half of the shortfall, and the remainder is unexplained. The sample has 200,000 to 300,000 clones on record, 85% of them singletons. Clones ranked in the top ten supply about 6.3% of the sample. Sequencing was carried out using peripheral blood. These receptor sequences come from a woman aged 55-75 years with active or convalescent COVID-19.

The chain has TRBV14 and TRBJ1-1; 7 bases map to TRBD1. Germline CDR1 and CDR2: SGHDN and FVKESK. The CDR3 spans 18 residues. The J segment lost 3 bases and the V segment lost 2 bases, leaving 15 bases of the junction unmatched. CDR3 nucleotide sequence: TGTGCCAGCAGCCAACTGGGCACGGCCGGGCAGGGGGACACTGAAGCTTTCTTT. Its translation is CASSQLGTAGQGDTEAFF.

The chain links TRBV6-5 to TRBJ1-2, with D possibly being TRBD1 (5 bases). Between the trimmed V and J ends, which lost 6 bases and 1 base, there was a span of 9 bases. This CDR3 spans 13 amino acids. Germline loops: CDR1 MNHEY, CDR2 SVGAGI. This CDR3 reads CASRDQGNYGYTF. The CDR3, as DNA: TGTGCCAGCAGGGATCAGGGTAACTATGGCTACACCTTC.

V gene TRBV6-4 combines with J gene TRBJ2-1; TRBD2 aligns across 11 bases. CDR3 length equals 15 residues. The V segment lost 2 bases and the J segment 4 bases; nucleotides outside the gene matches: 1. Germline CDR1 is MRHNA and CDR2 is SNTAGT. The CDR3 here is CASSDGTSGYNEQFF. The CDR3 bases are TGTGCCAGCAGTGACGGGACTAGCGGATACAATGAGCAGTTCTTC.

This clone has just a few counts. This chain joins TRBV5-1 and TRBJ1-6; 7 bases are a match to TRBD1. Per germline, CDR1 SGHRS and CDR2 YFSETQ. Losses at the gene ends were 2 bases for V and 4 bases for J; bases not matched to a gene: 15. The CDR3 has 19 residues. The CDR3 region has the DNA TGCGCCAGCAGCTTAGTGACAGGGCCAGTTAATCTTTATAATTCACCCCTCCACTTT. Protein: CASSLVTGPVNLYNSPLHF.

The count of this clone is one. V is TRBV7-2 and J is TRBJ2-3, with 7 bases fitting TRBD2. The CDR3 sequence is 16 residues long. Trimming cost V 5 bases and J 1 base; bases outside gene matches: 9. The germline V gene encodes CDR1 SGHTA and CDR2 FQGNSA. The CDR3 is CASSAGGRDGTDTQYF. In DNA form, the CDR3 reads TGTGCCAGCAGCGCCGGGGGGAGGGATGGCACAGATACGCAGTATTTT. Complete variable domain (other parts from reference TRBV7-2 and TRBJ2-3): GAGVSQSPSNKVTEKGKDVELRCDPISGHTALYWYRQSLGQGLEFLIYFQGNSAPDKSGLPSDRFSAERTGGSVSTLTIQRTQQEDSAVYLCASSAGGRDGTDTQYFGPGTRLTVL.

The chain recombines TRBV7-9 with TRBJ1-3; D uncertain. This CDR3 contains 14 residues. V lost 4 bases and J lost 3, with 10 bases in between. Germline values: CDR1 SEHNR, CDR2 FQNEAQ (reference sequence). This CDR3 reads CASSSGAFGNTIYF. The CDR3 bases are TGTGCCAGCAGCTCCGGAGCGTTTGGAAACACCATATATTTT.

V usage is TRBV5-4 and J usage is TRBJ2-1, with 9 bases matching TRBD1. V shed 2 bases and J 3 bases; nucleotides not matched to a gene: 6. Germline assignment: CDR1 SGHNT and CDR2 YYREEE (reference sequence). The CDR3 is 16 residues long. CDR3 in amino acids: CASSFGGQGSYNEQFF. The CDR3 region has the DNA TGTGCCAGCAGCTTCGGTGGACAGGGGAGCTACAATGAGCAGTTCTTC.

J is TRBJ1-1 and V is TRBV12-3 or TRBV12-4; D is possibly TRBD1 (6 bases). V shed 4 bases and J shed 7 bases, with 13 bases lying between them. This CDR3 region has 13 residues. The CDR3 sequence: CASSSTGYREAFF. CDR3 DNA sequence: TGTGCCAGCAGTTCCACAGGGTATCGTGAAGCTTTCTTT.

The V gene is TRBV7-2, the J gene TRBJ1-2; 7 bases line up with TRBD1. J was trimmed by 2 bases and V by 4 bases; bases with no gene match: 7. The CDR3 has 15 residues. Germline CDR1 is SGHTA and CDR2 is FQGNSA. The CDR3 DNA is TGTGCCAGCAGCTCATTTGAGACAGGGAACTATGGCTACACCTTC. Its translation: CASSSFETGNYGYTF.

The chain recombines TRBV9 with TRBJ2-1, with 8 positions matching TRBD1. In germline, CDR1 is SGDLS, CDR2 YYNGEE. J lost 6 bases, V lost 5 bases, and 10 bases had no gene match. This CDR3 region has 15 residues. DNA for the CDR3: TGTGCCAGCAGACCCCTGACAGGGGCGGCCAATGAGCAGTTCTTC. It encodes CASRPLTGAANEQFF.

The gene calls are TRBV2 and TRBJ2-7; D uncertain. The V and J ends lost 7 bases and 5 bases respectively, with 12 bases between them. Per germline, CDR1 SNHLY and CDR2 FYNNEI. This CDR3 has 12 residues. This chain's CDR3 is CASKPITDEQYF. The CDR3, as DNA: TGTGCCAGCAAGCCGATCACCGACGAGCAGTACTTC.

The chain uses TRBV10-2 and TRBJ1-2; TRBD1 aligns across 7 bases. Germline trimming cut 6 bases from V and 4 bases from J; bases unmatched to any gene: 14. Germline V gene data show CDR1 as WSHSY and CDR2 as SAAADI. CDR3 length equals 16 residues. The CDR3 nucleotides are TGCGCCAGCAGGGAAAGACAGGGAAAGGGACCCTATGGCTACACCTTC. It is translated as CASRERQGKGPYGYTF.

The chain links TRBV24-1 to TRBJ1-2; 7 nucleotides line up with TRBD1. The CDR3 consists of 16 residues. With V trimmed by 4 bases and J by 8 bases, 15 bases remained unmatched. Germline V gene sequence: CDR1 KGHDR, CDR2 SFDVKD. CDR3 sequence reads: CATSDVGQALAGGYTF. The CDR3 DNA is TGTGCCACCAGTGACGTTGGACAGGCCTTGGCGGGCGGCTACACCTTC.